This TCR beta chain was sequenced during a study of T-cell reconstitution after alpha-beta-depleted transplantation in children. This clonotype was detected a few times. Its antigen is undetermined. Findings and limits, study-wide: Some patients showed high day-60 TCRbeta diversity, which derived from surviving recipient T cells and thymic progenitors.

Trimming shortened V by 6 bases and J by 10 bases, and 17 bases separated the two germline ends. This CDR3 is 13 amino acids long. The library targeted TCRbeta and was prepared with unique molecular identifiers. Each CDR3 protein is one row after TCRdb ran MiXCR on the PCR reads. Here the sample spans around 200,000 distinct CDR3 sequences, about a sixth being singletons. The V and J genes are TRBV12-3 or TRBV12-4 and TRBJ2-3; tentative D call: TRBD1 (6 bases). Sample: PBMCs, mostly from graft donor cells, taken 360 days after TCRalphabeta/CD19-depleted stem cell transplant. This receptor was obtained from a male patient between 2 and 10 years old who had a stem cell transplant for acute lymphoblastic leukemia, so the T cells may come from the graft donor. The CDR3 sequence: CASSQTGPSAQYF. CDR3 bases: TGTGCCAGCAGCCAGACAGGCCCCTCTGCGCAGTATTTT.